Given below is one T cell receptor (beta chain) in context. The antigen is unknown. TCRdb recomputed calls from the RT-PCR reads with MiXCR, one row per CDR3 protein. The table has about 480,000 distinct CDR3 sequences, roughly 23% seen once. This sample was included in a study of response to subunit inactivated influenza vaccine. Notes on the study in general: Each seasonal influenza vaccination, the authors suggested, recruits few new T cells.

CDR1 is SGDLS, CDR2 YYNGEE, per germline. With 4 bases removed from V and 6 bases from J, the gap between germline ends came to 10 bases. CDR3 length equals 13 residues. Here the sequenced sample was CD4+ T cells sorted from PBMCs, taken more than 4 days after vaccination. The chain uses TRBV9 and TRBJ2-2, with D uncertain. The TCR was taken from a man in his fifties or sixties who received an inactivated influenza vaccine. Here the CDR3 reads CASSPRHPGELFF. The DNA for the CDR3 is TGTGCCAGCAGCCCCCGACATCCCGGGGAGCTGTTTTTT.